Below, 23 T cell receptor beta chains from the same sample are listed, as sequenced in a study of cytomegalovirus exposure and HLA in healthy donors. The primer mix had 60 Vbeta and 13 Jbeta primers. Generated by immunoSEQ multiplex PCR, the TCRdb table keeps only in-frame clones and is missing some. The table lists 100,000 to 150,000 clones, 77% of them singletons. The material sequenced was PBMCs. The receptors originated from a young man in good health and CMV-seropositive.

The chain is built from TRBV19 and TRBJ1-2; TRBD1 matches 8 bases. The CDR3 sequence is 13 residues long. The trim removed 10 bases at V and 6 bases at J, leaving 10 bases unmatched. Germline CDR1 reads LNHDA; CDR2 reads SQIVND (reference sequence). The CDR3, as DNA: TGTGCCATTAGGAGGCAGGGGGCGAATGGCTACACCTTC. This codes for CAIRRQGANGYTF.

This chain connects TRBV29-1 to TRBJ1-4, with a weak D call TRBD1 (5 bases). The CDR3 runs to 16 residues. The V end was cut by 0 bases, the J end by 5 bases, with 16 bases between. Germline CDR1 is SQVTM and CDR2 is ANQGSEA. In DNA, the CDR3 is TGCAGCGTTGAAGATCCGAAGGGGCCGTCAAATGAAAAACTGTTTTTT. Protein: CSVEDPKGPSNEKLFF.

The chain uses TRBV19 and TRBJ2-3, with unresolved D. The CDR3 totals 13 residues. Germline V gene sequence: CDR1 LNHDA, CDR2 SQIVND (reference sequence). V was trimmed by 1 base and J by 2 bases, leaving 4 bases between them. The CDR3 bases are TGTGCCAGTAGTATAGCATCCACAGATACGCAGTATTTT. This encodes CASSIASTDTQYF.

This chain uses TRBV16 with TRBJ2-4; TRBD1 agrees at 7 bases. The trim removed 2 bases at V and 0 bases at J, leaving 10 bases unmatched. CDR3 length: 18 residues. Germline CDR1 KGHSY, CDR2 FQNENV. The CDR3 DNA is TGTGCCAGCAGCCAACCAATCGGAAGGGGGCTAGCCAAAAACATTCAGTACTTC. It codes for CASSQPIGRGLAKNIQYF.

There are a few counts of this clone. The genes are TRBV2 and TRBJ1-4; D unresolved. V dropped 0 bases and J dropped 6 bases, with 8 bases sitting between them. Per the germline V gene, CDR1 is SNHLY and CDR2 is FYNNEI. The CDR3 spans 14 residues. The CDR3: CASSEAELHEKLFF. The CDR3 DNA follows: TGTGCCAGCAGTGAAGCCGAGCTTCATGAAAAACTGTTTTTT. The complete variable domain, with remaining parts taken from reference TRBV2 and TRBJ1-4, reads EPEVTQTPSHQVTQMGQEVILRCVPISNHLYFYWYRQILGQKVEFLVSFYNNEISEKSEIFDDQFSVERPDGSNFTLKIRSTKLEDSAMYFCASSEAELHEKLFFGSGTQLSVL.

The chain combines TRBV25-1 with TRBJ2-2; D might be TRBD1 (6 bases). Germline CDR1 is MGHDK and CDR2 is SYGVNS. V was shortened by 2 bases and J by 1 base, with 8 bases between the two germline ends. This CDR3 spans 15 amino acids. The CDR3, as DNA: TGTGCCAGCAGTGAACAGGGGTTGAACACCGGGGAGCTGTTTTTT. Encoded protein: CASSEQGLNTGELFF.

The chain couples TRBV5-5 to TRBJ2-2; 7 bases are shared with TRBD1. V lost 4 bases to trimming and J lost 3 bases; unmatched junction nucleotides: 3. This CDR3 has 14 residues. The germline CDR1 and CDR2 sequences are SGHKS and YYEKEE (reference sequence). CDR3 loop: CASSHTGDTGELFF. CDR3 coding DNA: TGTGCCAGCAGCCACACAGGGGACACCGGGGAGCTGTTTTTT.

The rearrangement uses TRBV19 and TRBJ2-3, with 10 bases fitting TRBD2. CDR1 is LNHDA, CDR2 SQIVND, per germline (reference sequence). The CDR3 is 15 residues long. With V trimmed by 7 bases and J by 6 bases, 10 bases remained unmatched. CDR3 protein: CASTPLAGVADTQYF. As DNA, the CDR3 is TGTGCCAGTACCCCGCTAGCGGGAGTGGCGGATACGCAGTATTTT.

In this sample, this clone turned up once. Additional DNA sequences in this sample encode the identical CDR3. CDR3 DNA: TGTGCCACCCTCCCCCCCGGGCAGCGGGAGTTCTCCGGGGAGCTGTTTTTT. It encodes CATLPPGQREFSGELFF. This sequence joins TRBV19 and TRBJ2-2; TRBD2 matches at 8 bases. The length of the CDR3 is 17 residues. V lost 10 bases, J lost 6 bases, and 19 bases stayed unmatched. CDR1 is LNHDA and CDR2 is SQIVND in the germline V gene (reference sequence).

CDR3 in amino acids: CASSLGSSTGELFF. DNA for the CDR3: TGTGCCAGCAGTTTAGGCAGTTCCACCGGGGAGCTGTTTTTT. The chain couples TRBV27 to TRBJ2-2; D is unclear. Germline V gene data show CDR1 as MNHEY and CDR2 as SMNVEV (reference sequence). Trimming took 2 bases from V and 4 from J, leaving 8 bases between them. The CDR3 totals 14 residues.

The rearrangement joins TRBV6-5 to TRBJ2-7, with 7 bases lining up with TRBD1. Germline lookup yields CDR1 MNHEY and CDR2 SVGAGI. V trimming: 6 bases; J trimming: 6 bases; junction bases outside the gene matches: 11. The CDR3 extends over 14 amino acids. The CDR3 loop reads CASRRRQTGVEQYF. CDR3 nucleotide sequence: TGTGCCAGCAGACGCCGACAAACAGGGGTCGAGCAGTACTTC.

The V and J genes are TRBV27 and TRBJ2-1, with unresolved D. CDR3 length equals 12 residues. V was trimmed by 2 bases and J by 9 bases, leaving 8 bases between them. Per the germline V gene, CDR1 is MNHEY and CDR2 is SMNVEV (reference sequence). The CDR3 bases are TGTGCCAGCAGTTTAAGAGGTGCTGAGCAGTTCTTC. It codes for CASSLRGAEQFF.

A word on this clone: Other DNA sequences within the sample encode an identical CDR3. The chain employs TRBV7-9 and TRBJ2-7, with D maybe TRBD1 (6 bases). Germline V lookup: CDR1 SEHNR, CDR2 FQNEAQ (reference sequence). The germline V and J ends were trimmed by 4 bases and 4 bases, with 8 bases remaining between them. There are 12 residues in the CDR3. In DNA, the CDR3 is TGTGCCAGCAGCTCGCAGGGGTACGAGCAGTACTTC. This translates into CASSSQGYEQYF. The variable domain in full, completed from reference TRBV7-9 and TRBJ2-7, reads DTGVSQNPRHKITKRGQNVTFRCDPISEHNRLYWYRQTLGQGPEFLTYFQNEAQLEKSRLLSDRFSAERPKGSFSTLEIQRTEQGDSAMYLCASSSQGYEQYFGPGTRLTVT.

The chain couples TRBV9 to TRBJ2-7; 9 nucleotides agree with TRBD2. The CDR3 covers 15 residues. Germline-derived CDR1 and CDR2 are SGDLS and YYNGEE. Trimming cost V 3 bases and J 3 bases; bases outside gene matches: 7. CDR3 region: CASSEGGTSSYEQYF. DNA for the CDR3: TGTGCCAGCAGCGAGGGGGGGACTAGCAGCTACGAGCAGTACTTC.

This chain links TRBV7-3 with TRBJ1-2; D is perhaps TRBD1 (6 bases). V lost 6 bases and J lost 3, with 14 bases in between. CDR3 length: 14 amino acids. Per germline, CDR1 SGHTA and CDR2 FQGTGA. In DNA, the CDR3 is TGTGCCAGCAGTCAACAGGGTGCTGACTATGGCTACACCTTC. Translation: CASSQQGADYGYTF.

The gene calls are TRBV28 and TRBJ2-2; 11 bases are a match to TRBD2. The trim removed 3 bases at V and 3 bases at J, leaving 6 bases unmatched. This CDR3 spans 17 amino acids. Germline V CDR1 and CDR2: MDHEN, SYDVKM. The CDR3 region is CASSLPTSGDDTGELFF. In DNA form, the CDR3 reads TGTGCCAGCAGTTTGCCGACTAGCGGGGACGACACCGGGGAGCTGTTTTTT.

The V and J genes are TRBV19 and TRBJ1-1, with 7 bases lining up with TRBD1. The CDR3 consists of 14 residues. J was trimmed by 0 bases and V by 6 bases; bases with no gene match: 4. Germline CDR1 is LNHDA and CDR2 is SQIVND (reference sequence). CDR3 coding DNA: TGTGCCAGTAGAAGGACAGGCATGAACACTGAAGCTTTCTTT. Translation: CASRRTGMNTEAFF. Based on the CDR3 plus reference TRBV19 and TRBJ1-1, the full variable domain is DGGITQSPKYLFRKEGQNVTLSCEQNLNHDAMYWYRQDPGQGLRLIYYSQIVNDFQKGDIAEGYSVSREKKESFPLTVTSAQKNPTAFYLCASRRTGMNTEAFFGQGTRLTVV.

The genes are TRBV27 and TRBJ2-7; 7 nucleotides match TRBD1. V trimming: 2 bases; J trimming: 4 bases; junction bases outside the gene matches: 2. The CDR3 contains 13 residues. Germline CDR1 reads MNHEY; CDR2 reads SMNVEV (reference sequence). This chain's CDR3 is CASSLGTEYEQYF. CDR3 DNA sequence: TGTGCCAGCAGTTTAGGGACAGAATACGAGCAGTACTTC.

This chain uses TRBV19 with TRBJ1-1, with 7 nucleotides matching TRBD1. Germline CDR1 reads LNHDA; CDR2 reads SQIVND (reference sequence). Trimming removed 10 bases from V and 0 bases from J; junction bases left unmatched: 17. The CDR3 runs 17 residues. In nucleotides, the CDR3 is TGTGCCACTCTACCGGGACAGACTCACTTCATGAACACTGAAGCTTTCTTT. It translates to CATLPGQTHFMNTEAFF.

This chain uses TRBV5-1 with TRBJ2-7; D gene unclear. V lost 0 bases, J lost 0 bases, and 7 bases lay in between. CDR1 is SGHRS and CDR2 is YFSETQ in the germline V gene. This CDR3 is built from 14 residues. DNA for the CDR3: TGCGCCAGCAGCTTGGACCTGAGCTCCTACGAGCAGTACTTC. Its translation: CASSLDLSSYEQYF.

The V gene is TRBV30, the J gene TRBJ2-3; D may be TRBD2 (5 bases). CDR1 GTSNPN and CDR2 SVGIG come from the germline V gene (reference sequence). Trimming left V 4 bases short and J 2 bases short, with 19 bases between. This CDR3 is 16 amino acids long. The CDR3 sequence: CAWTNLPADYTDTQYF. Written as DNA, the CDR3 is TGTGCCTGGACCAACCTTCCAGCGGATTACACAGATACGCAGTATTTT.

A few counts support this clone. The chain links TRBV13 to TRBJ2-7; the D gene is possibly TRBD1 (6 bases). V lost 2 bases to trimming and J lost 2 bases, with 10 bases between them. The CDR3 has 14 residues. The V gene's germline CDR1 is PRHDT and CDR2 FYEKMQ (reference sequence). The CDR3 loop is CASSLQGRPYEQYF. CDR3 nucleotides: TGTGCCAGCAGCTTACAGGGGAGACCCTACGAGCAGTACTTC.

The rearrangement uses TRBV11-2 and TRBJ1-1, with D unresolved. The V end lost 0 bases, the J end lost 5 bases, and 10 bases lay between the germline ends. The germline V gene encodes CDR1 SGHAT and CDR2 FQNNGV. The CDR3 loop spans 14 amino acids. CDR3 DNA sequence: TGTGCCAGCAGCTTAGATAGCGCCTTAACTGAAGCTTTCTTT. The encoded protein is CASSLDSALTEAFF. The whole variable domain, filled in from reference TRBV11-2 and TRBJ1-1, reads EAGVAQSPRYKIIEKRQSVAFWCNPISGHATLYWYQQILGQGPKLLIQFQNNGVVDDSQLPKDRFSAERLKGVDSTLKIQPAKLEDSAVYLCASSLDSALTEAFFGQGTRLTVV.